This T cell receptor (beta chain) derives from a study of cytomegalovirus exposure and HLA in healthy donors. Study-wide findings and caveats: Three CMV-associated chains were confirmed in vitro to be specific for CMV antigens. Previously analyzed data showed that most TCR beta V segments were productive at a frequency of about 87% or about 30%. A missense DCLRE1C variant was associated with V- and J-gene trimming of TCR beta chains in a later analysis, and an independent cohort replicated the association.

CDR3 size: 15 residues. Per the germline V gene, CDR1 is SEHNR and CDR2 is FQNEAQ (reference sequence). V lost 2 bases and J 1 base, leaving 10 bases between the germline ends. Of note for this clone: Its antigen is undetermined.

The PCR ran on 60 Vbeta and 13 Jbeta primers. Per the study methods: Later work found 65 million to 90 million unique TCR beta chains, with roughly 11 million shared. TCRdb keeps only in-frame clones here, not all; method: immunoSEQ multiplex PCR. V and J calls and clone size follow that table, whereas D and trimming were derived from the DNA. The sample records roughly 260,000 clones, around four fifths being singletons. J is TRBJ2-3 and V is TRBV7-9; D is undetermined. The sequence derives from a middle-aged woman in good health and CMV-seropositive. The sequencing input was PBMCs. CDR3 amino acids: CASSLPLGGTDTQYF. In nucleotides, the CDR3 is TGTGCCAGCAGCTTACCCTTGGGCGGCACAGATACGCAGTATTTT.